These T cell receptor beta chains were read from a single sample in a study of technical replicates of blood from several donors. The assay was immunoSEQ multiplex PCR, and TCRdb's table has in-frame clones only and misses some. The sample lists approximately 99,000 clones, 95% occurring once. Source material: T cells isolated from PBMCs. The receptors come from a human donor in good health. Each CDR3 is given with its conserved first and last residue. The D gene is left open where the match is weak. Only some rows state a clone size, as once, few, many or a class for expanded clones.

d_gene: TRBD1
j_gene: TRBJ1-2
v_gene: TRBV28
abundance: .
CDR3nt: TGTGCCAGCAGTTATCTAGGGGCCGACAGGGGCGCGGACACCTTC
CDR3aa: CASSYLGADRGADTF

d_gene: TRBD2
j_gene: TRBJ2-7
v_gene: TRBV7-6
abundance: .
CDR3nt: TGTGCCAGCAGCTTAGTCGGGGGGGCCTACGAGCAGTACTTC
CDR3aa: CASSLVGGAYEQYF

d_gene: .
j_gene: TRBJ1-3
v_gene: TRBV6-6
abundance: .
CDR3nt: TGTGCCAGCAGTTATGTGGTGGGGGGGGGAAACACCATATATTTT
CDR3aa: CASSYVVGGGNTIYF

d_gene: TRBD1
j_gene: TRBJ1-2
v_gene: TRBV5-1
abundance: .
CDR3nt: TGCGCCAGCATCAGTGGGACAGGGTCCCCGGACTATGGCTACACCTTC
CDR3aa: CASISGTGSPDYGYTF

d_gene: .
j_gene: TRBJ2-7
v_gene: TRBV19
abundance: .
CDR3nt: TGTGCCAGTATGAGCGGTAACTCCTACGAGCAGTACTTC
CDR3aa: CASMSGNSYEQYF

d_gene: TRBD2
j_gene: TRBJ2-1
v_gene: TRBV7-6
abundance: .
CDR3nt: TGTGCCAGCAGCTCCCGTCCGGGACTATCAAGTGAGCAGTTCTTC
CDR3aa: CASSSRPGLSSEQFF

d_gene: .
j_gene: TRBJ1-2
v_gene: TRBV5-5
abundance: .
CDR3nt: TGTGCCAGCAGCTTGTCTGACAACGCCTGGAACTATGGCTACACCTTC
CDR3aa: CASSLSDNAWNYGYTF

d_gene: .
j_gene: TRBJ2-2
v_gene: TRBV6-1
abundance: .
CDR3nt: TGTGCCAGCAGTGACCAGCGGGCCCACACCGGGGAGCTGTTTTTT
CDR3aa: CASSDQRAHTGELFF

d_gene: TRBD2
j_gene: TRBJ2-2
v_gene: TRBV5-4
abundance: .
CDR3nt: TGTGCCAGCAGCGCATCCCGAGCGGGGGCGAACACCGGGGAGCTGTTTTTT
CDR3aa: CASSASRAGANTGELFF

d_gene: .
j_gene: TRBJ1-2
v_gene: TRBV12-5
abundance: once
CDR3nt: TGTGCTAGTGGTTTGGTATTACGGCGGAATGGCTACACCTTC
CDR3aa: CASGLVLRRNGYTF

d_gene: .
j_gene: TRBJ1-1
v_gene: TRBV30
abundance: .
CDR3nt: TGTGCCTGGATTGGCACAAGAGGTACTGAAGCTTTCTTT
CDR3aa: CAWIGTRGTEAFF

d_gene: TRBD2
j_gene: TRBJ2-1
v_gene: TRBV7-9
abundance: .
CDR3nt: TGTGCCAGCAGCTTTGAGGCGGGAGCAGAGAATGAGCAGTTCTTC
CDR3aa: CASSFEAGAENEQFF

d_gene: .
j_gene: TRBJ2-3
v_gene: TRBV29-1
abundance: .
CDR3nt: TGCAGCGAAAAGGAGTGGTTCGGCCTGGATACGCAGTATTTT
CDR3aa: CSEKEWFGLDTQYF

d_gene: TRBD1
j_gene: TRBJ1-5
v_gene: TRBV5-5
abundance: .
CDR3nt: TGTGCCAGCAGCTGGACAGGGACTTTTAATCAGCCCCAGCATTTT
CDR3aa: CASSWTGTFNQPQHF

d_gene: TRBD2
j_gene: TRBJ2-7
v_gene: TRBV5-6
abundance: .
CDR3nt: TGTGCCAGCAGCTCCCCGGGACTAGCGCCCTACGAGCAGTACTTC
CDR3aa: CASSSPGLAPYEQYF

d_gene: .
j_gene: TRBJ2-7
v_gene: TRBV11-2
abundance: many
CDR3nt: TGTGCCAGCAGCTTAGCGTTAGAATACGAGCAGTACTTC
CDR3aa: CASSLALEYEQYF

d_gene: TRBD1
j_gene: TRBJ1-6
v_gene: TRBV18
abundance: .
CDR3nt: TGTGCCAGCGTACCACAGCATATCCGGACAGGTCAACCCCTCCACTTT
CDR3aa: CASVPQHIRTGQPLHF

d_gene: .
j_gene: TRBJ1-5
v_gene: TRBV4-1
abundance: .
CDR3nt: TGCGCCAGCAGGGTAGAACAGGGTCTAGGTTATAGCAATCAGCCCCAGCATTTT
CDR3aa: CASRVEQGLGYSNQPQHF

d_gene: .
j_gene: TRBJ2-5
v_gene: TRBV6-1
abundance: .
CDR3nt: TGTGCCAGCACCCCCCCCGGTCTGCAAGAGACCCAGTACTTC
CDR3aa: CASTPPGLQETQYF

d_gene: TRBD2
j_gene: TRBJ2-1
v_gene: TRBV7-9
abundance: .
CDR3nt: TGTGCCAGCAGCTCCGGGACTAGCGGGAGTTTGTACAATGAGCAGTTCTTC
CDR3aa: CASSSGTSGSLYNEQFF

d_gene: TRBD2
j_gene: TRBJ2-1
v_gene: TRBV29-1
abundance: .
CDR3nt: TGCAGCGCCACGCGGTTAGCGGGGACGGGGGGTGAGCAGTTCTTC
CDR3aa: CSATRLAGTGGEQFF

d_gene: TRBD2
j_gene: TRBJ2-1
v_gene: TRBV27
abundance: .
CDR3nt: TGTGCCAGCAAGGGCGGGAGGGCCACCTACAATGAGCAGTTCTTC
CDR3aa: CASKGGRATYNEQFF

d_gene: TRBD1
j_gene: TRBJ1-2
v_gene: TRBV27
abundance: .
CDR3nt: TGTGCCAGCAGTATCCGTACAGGGGGCTTTAACTATGGCTACACCTTC
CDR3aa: CASSIRTGGFNYGYTF

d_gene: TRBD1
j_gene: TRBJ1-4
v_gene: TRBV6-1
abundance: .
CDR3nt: TGTGCCAGCAGTGAAGTTCCGCCCGGACAGGGATATGAAAAACTGTTTTTT
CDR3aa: CASSEVPPGQGYEKLFF

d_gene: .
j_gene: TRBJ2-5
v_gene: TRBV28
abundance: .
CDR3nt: TGTGCCAGCAGTTTTAGTTGGCAGGGGGAGACCCAGTACTTC
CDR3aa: CASSFSWQGETQYF

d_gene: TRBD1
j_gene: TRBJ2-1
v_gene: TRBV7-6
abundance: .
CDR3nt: TGTGCCAGCAGCTCCCGACAGGGGAGGCACAATGAGCAGTTCTTC
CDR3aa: CASSSRQGRHNEQFF

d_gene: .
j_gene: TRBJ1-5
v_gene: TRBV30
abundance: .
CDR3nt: TGTGCCTGGAGTCTGGGGAGAGATCAGCCCCAGCATTTT
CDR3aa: CAWSLGRDQPQHF

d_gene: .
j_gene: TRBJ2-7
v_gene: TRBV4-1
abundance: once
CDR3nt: TGCGCCAGCAGCCAAGAATATACAGGAACCCTCGAGCAGTACTTC
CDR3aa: CASSQEYTGTLEQYF

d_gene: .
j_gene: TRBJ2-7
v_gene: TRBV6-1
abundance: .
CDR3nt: TGTGCCAGCACGTCTGAGGGCGGACCTACGGAGCAGTACTTC
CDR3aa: CASTSEGGPTEQYF

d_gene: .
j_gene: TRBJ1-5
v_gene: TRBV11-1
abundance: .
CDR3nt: TGTGCCAGCAGCTCAAAGCATTTT
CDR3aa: CASSSKHF

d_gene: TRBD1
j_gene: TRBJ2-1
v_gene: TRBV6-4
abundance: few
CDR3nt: TGTGCCAGCAGTGATGAGGGGGACAGGCCCAATGAGCAGTTCTTC
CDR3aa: CASSDEGDRPNEQFF

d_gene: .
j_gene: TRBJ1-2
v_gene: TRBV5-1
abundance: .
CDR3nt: TGCGCCAGCAGCTACGAACAGGGTGGCTATGGCTACACCTTC
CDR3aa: CASSYEQGGYGYTF

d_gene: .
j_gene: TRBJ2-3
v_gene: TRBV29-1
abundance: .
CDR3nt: TGCAGCGTTGAGTCGGTGAGGGTGCCAGATACGCAGTATTTT
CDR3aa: CSVESVRVPDTQYF

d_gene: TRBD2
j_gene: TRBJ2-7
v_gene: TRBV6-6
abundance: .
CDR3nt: TGTGCCAGCAGTTTGACTAGCGCGTACGAGCAGTACTTC
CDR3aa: CASSLTSAYEQYF

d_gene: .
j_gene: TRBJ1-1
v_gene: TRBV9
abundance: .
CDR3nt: TGTGCCAGCAGTCCAAGGGGACTTGGGAGCACTGAAGCTTTCTTT
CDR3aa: CASSPRGLGSTEAFF

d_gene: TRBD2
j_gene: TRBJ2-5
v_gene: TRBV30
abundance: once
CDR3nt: TGTGCCTGGAGTACCGGGACTAGAGCCCCACAAGAGACCCAGTACTTC
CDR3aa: CAWSTGTRAPQETQYF

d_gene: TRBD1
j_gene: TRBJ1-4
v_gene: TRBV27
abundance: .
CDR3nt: TGTGCCAGCAGCCCACGGACAGGGGTGAATGAAAAACTGTTTTTT
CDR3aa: CASSPRTGVNEKLFF

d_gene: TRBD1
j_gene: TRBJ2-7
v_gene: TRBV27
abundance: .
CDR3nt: TGTGCCAGCAGTATACCCGGGACAGGGGGATACGAGCAGTACTTC
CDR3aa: CASSIPGTGGYEQYF

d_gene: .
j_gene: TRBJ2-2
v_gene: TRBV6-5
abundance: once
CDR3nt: TGTGCCAGCAGGCACACGAACACCGGGGAGCTGTTTTTT
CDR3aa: CASRHTNTGELFF

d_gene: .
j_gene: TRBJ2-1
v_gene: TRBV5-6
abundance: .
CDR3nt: TGTGCCAGCAGCTTGGCTGCTAGCTCCTACAATGAGCAGTTCTTC
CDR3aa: CASSLAASSYNEQFF